The T cell receptor (beta chain) under discussion was sequenced for a study of OX40 agonist ivuxolimab in advanced cancers. The CDR3 spans 14 residues. V lost 0 bases to trimming and J lost 3 bases; unmatched junction nucleotides: 2. Germline loops: CDR1 SGHDT, CDR2 YYEEEE. The method was immunoSEQ multiplex PCR; TCRdb's version includes in-frame clones alone and lacks a portion of them. The sample records roughly 20,000 clones, approximately 85% being singletons. With baseline, cycle 4 day 1, and cycle 7 day 1 as timepoints, blood was sampled. The receptor's source is an adult with an advanced solid tumor such as melanoma, head and neck, liver or kidney cancer. Sequencing used CD4+ or CD8+ T cells sorted from blood, obtained in a trial of the OX40 agonist ivuxolimab. This chain joins TRBV5-6 and TRBJ2-5; 7 nucleotides match TRBD1. The CDR3 is CASSLETGEETQYF. Here the CDR3 DNA reads TGTGCCAGCAGCTTGGAAACAGGGGAAGAGACCCAGTACTTC.